The next 27 T cell receptor beta chains were all read from a single sample in a study of cytomegalovirus exposure and HLA in healthy donors. Primers included in the PCR were 60 Vbeta and 13 Jbeta primers. Sequencing used immunoSEQ multiplex PCR; TCRdb keeps in-frame clones, though not all of them. Recorded for this sample: some 130,000 clones. Sequenced material: PBMCs. Receptor source: a woman aged 40-49 years in good health and CMV-seronegative.

The gene calls are TRBV27 and TRBJ2-5; the match to TRBD1 covers 7 bases. Germline V lookup: CDR1 MNHEY, CDR2 SMNVEV (reference sequence). The CDR3 is 15 residues long. The V segment lost 9 bases and the J segment 5 bases; nucleotides outside the gene matches: 15. The CDR3 sequence: CASGWTGPRGETQYF. In nucleotides, the CDR3 is TGTGCCAGTGGATGGACAGGCCCAAGGGGGGAGACCCAGTACTTC.

As concerns this clone: The sample holds other DNA sequences that translate to the same CDR3. The rearrangement joins TRBV6-5 to TRBJ1-1, with no clear D. Germline assignment: CDR1 MNHEY and CDR2 SVGAGI. The CDR3 has 13 residues. V was clipped by 5 bases and J by 0 bases, with 7 bases between them. CDR3 protein: CASSRGVNTEAFF. CDR3 nucleotides: TGTGCCAGCAGTCGGGGTGTGAACACTGAAGCTTTCTTT.

The gene calls are TRBV27 and TRBJ2-7; D not certain. The CDR3 totals 15 residues. The ends were cut back, 6 bases at V and 0 bases at J, with 15 bases in the middle. Germline loops: CDR1 MNHEY, CDR2 SMNVEV (reference sequence). This CDR3 is CASRAQALISYEQYV. The DNA of the CDR3 is TGTGCCAGCAGGGCCCAGGCCTTAATCTCCTACGAGCAGTACGTC.

The chain uses TRBV9 and TRBJ1-2, with 7 bases matching TRBD1. CDR1 SGDLS and CDR2 YYNGEE come from the germline V gene. V lost 2 bases, J lost 7 bases, and 5 bases stayed unmatched. The CDR3 loop spans 13 amino acids. This CDR3 is CASSVLGTVGYTF. Written as DNA, the CDR3 is TGTGCCAGCAGCGTTCTGGGGACAGTTGGCTACACCTTC. Supplemented by reference TRBV9 and TRBJ1-2, the full variable domain reads DSGVTQTPKHLITATGQRVTLRCSPRSGDLSVYWYQQSLDQGLQFLIQYYNGEERAKGNILERFSAQQFPDLHSELNLSSLELGDSALYFCASSVLGTVGYTFGSGTRLTVV.

The V call is TRBV19, the J call TRBJ1-1, with TRBD1 as a possible D gene (6 bases). CDR3 length equals 15 residues. Trimming took off 4 bases at V and 3 bases at J, with 15 bases between the two ends. CDR1 and CDR2 from the germline V gene are LNHDA and SQIVND (reference sequence). The CDR3 DNA is TGTGCCAGTAGTACCGACAGGCCTTCGGACACTGAAGCTTTCTTT. This gives the protein CASSTDRPSDTEAFF.

The rearrangement joins TRBV2 to TRBJ2-3; 11 bases are a match to TRBD2. The CDR3 is made up of 15 amino acids. The germline V gene has CDR1 SNHLY and CDR2 FYNNEI. The V gene end was trimmed by 8 bases and the J gene end by 1 base; junction bases not matched to a gene: 5. CDR3 nucleotides: TGTGCCAGCGGGCTAGCGGGGGGAGGCACAGATACGCAGTATTTT. Its translation: CASGLAGGGTDTQYF.

This chain joins TRBV4-2 and TRBJ2-1, with 9 nucleotides matching TRBD1. Germline V gene lookup returns CDR1 LGHNA and CDR2 YNFKEQ. V dropped 4 bases and J dropped 4; count of bases not matched to a gene: 8. This CDR3 spans 16 amino acids. Written as DNA, the CDR3 is TGTGCCAGCAGCCCCCGGGGGACAGGGTTGTACAATGAGCAGTTCTTC. It translates to CASSPRGTGLYNEQFF.

This chain joins TRBV11-1 and TRBJ2-7, with TRBD1 identical over 7 bases. The V and J ends lost 1 base and 2 bases, in that order; junction bases with no gene match: 5. This CDR3 is built from 15 residues. Germline V CDR1 and CDR2: SGHAT, FQDESV (reference sequence). Written as DNA, the CDR3 is TGTGCCAGCAGCTTAGGCAACAGGGGTCCCTACGAGCAGTACGTC. Its protein product is CASSLGNRGPYEQYV.

The CDR3 DNA is TGTGCCAGCAGCCAACGGGTTAACTATGGCTACACCTTC. Encoded protein: CASSQRVNYGYTF. The chain combines TRBV6-5 with TRBJ1-2; D ambiguous. CDR1 is MNHEY and CDR2 is SVGAGI in the germline V gene. The V end lost 6 bases, the J end lost 1 base, and 9 bases lay between the germline ends. This CDR3 is built from 13 residues.

The J gene is TRBJ2-2, the V gene TRBV2; 7 bases line up with TRBD2. The junction had 11 bases not matched to a gene; V was cut back by 6 bases and J by 4 bases. In germline, CDR1 is SNHLY, CDR2 FYNNEI. This CDR3 region has 16 residues. CDR3 bases: TGTGCCAGCAGGGATCAAGGCGGGGGTCTCACCGGGGAGCTGTTTTTT. This codes for CASRDQGGGLTGELFF.

V gene TRBV14 combines with J gene TRBJ1-2; tentatively, D is TRBD1 (6 bases). The CDR3 runs 13 residues. Per germline, CDR1 SGHDN and CDR2 FVKESK. V lost 5 bases, J lost 5 bases, and 12 bases lay in between. The CDR3 nucleotides are TGTGCCAGCAGCGAAGGACAGCTTTATGGCTACACCTTC. Encoded protein: CASSEGQLYGYTF.

CDR3 region: CATSDRSTDTQYF. The CDR3 coding sequence is TGTGCCACCTCGGACAGGAGCACAGATACGCAGTATTTT. The V gene is TRBV6-1, the J gene TRBJ2-3; 7 bases match TRBD1. After removal of 10 bases from V and 0 bases from J, the junction contained 4 bases not matched to a gene. CDR1 is MNHNS, CDR2 SASEGT, per germline. The CDR3 is 13 amino acids.

The chain has TRBV6-1 and TRBJ2-7; D is perhaps TRBD1 (5 bases). CDR1 is MNHNS, CDR2 SASEGT, per germline. There are 19 residues in the CDR3. CDR3: CASSEVVTGPGLSSYEQYV. CDR3 coding DNA: TGTGCCAGCAGCGAAGTTGTAACAGGTCCTGGCCTAAGCTCCTACGAGCAGTACGTC.

CDR3 in amino acids: CASSPDSHEQYF. Written as DNA, the CDR3 is TGTGCCAGCAGCCCGGACAGTCACGAGCAGTACTTC. The chain joins TRBV9 to TRBJ2-7; TRBD1 is a possible D gene (6 bases). The CDR3 extends over 12 amino acids. CDR1 and CDR2 (germline): SGDLS, YYNGEE. The V end lost 4 bases, the J end lost 5 bases, and 10 bases lay between the germline ends.

The CDR3 spells CASSYLSSGNTIYF. As DNA, the CDR3 is TGTGCCAGCAGTTATCTGTCCTCTGGAAACACCATATATTTT. This chain joins TRBV6-5 and TRBJ1-3; D is undetermined. The CDR3 sequence is 14 residues long. CDR1 and CDR2 from the germline V gene are MNHEY and SVGAGI. Trimming took off 3 bases at V and 0 bases at J, with 6 bases between the two ends.

The chain combines TRBV19 with TRBJ2-1; 10 nucleotides agree with TRBD2. J lost 0 bases, V lost 9 bases, and 2 bases had no gene match. The CDR3 is 14 amino acids. Per germline, CDR1 LNHDA and CDR2 SQIVND (reference sequence). The CDR3: CASERGGSYNEQFF. The DNA of the CDR3 is TGTGCCAGCGAGCGGGGGGGCTCCTACAATGAGCAGTTCTTC.

The chain uses TRBV5-1 and TRBJ2-3; 8 nucleotides line up with TRBD2. Trimming at V came to 7 bases and at J to 6 bases, leaving 16 bases not matched to a gene. CDR1 is SGHRS, CDR2 YFSETQ, per germline. This CDR3 is 16 amino acids long. The CDR3 spells CASCYSSGPESDTQYF. CDR3 nucleotides: TGCGCCAGCTGTTATTCTAGCGGGCCCGAGTCGGATACGCAGTATTTT.

The chain uses TRBV6-6 and TRBJ1-5, with TRBD1 matching 9 bases. V was clipped by 8 bases and J by 0 bases; unmatched bases: 5. Germline V gene data show CDR1 as MNHNY and CDR2 as SVGAGI (reference sequence). There are 15 residues in the CDR3. CDR3 sequence reads: CASRDRVYSNQPQHF. The CDR3 nucleotides are TGTGCCAGCCGGGACAGGGTTTATAGCAATCAGCCCCAGCATTTT.

This chain uses TRBV6-5 with TRBJ1-2, with TRBD1 matching 9 bases. Trimming cost V 5 bases and J 9 bases; bases outside gene matches: 7. The CDR3 runs to 13 residues. Germline CDR1 and CDR2: MNHEY and SVGAGI. The CDR3 loop reads CASSPGTGRSYTF. The CDR3 DNA is TGTGCCAGCAGTCCCGGGACAGGGCGAAGCTACACCTTC.

This chain links TRBV27 with TRBJ1-2; D not certain. Trimming stripped 5 bases from V and 0 bases from J, with 10 bases between. This CDR3 has 14 residues. Germline-derived CDR1 and CDR2 are MNHEY and SMNVEV (reference sequence). Written as DNA, the CDR3 is TGTGCCAGCAGTCCCGGCGGGTCTAACTATGGCTACACCTTC. Translated, it gives CASSPGGSNYGYTF.

J is TRBJ2-2 and V is TRBV18; TRBD1 aligns across 9 bases. The CDR3 is made up of 14 amino acids. Germline CDR1 reads KGHSH; CDR2 reads LQKENI. The ends lost 10 bases at V and 5 bases at J; junction bases unmatched: 8. CDR3 in amino acids: CAIATGTGTGELFF. DNA of the CDR3: TGTGCCATCGCTACCGGGACAGGGACCGGGGAGCTGTTTTTT. The whole variable domain, remainder taken from reference TRBV18 and TRBJ2-2, is NAGVMQNPRHLVRRRGQEARLRCSPMKGHSHVYWYRQLPEEGLKFMVYLQKENIIDESGMPKERFSAEFPKEGPSILRIQQVVRGDSAAYFCAIATGTGTGELFFGEGSRLTVL.

This chain uses TRBV19 with TRBJ1-1, with D tentatively TRBD1 (5 bases). CDR1 is LNHDA and CDR2 is SQIVND in the germline V gene (reference sequence). With 5 bases removed from V and 1 base from J, the gap between germline ends came to 11 bases. The CDR3 runs 14 residues. The CDR3 is CASSGRTPNTEAFF. The CDR3 bases are TGTGCCAGTAGTGGGAGGACACCGAACACTGAAGCTTTCTTT.

The V call is TRBV11-3, the J call TRBJ2-1; TRBD1 matches at 7 bases. Germline V lookup: CDR1 SGHNT, CDR2 YENEEA. This CDR3 comprises 15 residues. The junction had 5 bases not matched to a gene; V was cut back by 1 base and J by 5 bases. DNA of the CDR3: TGTGCCAGCAGCTTAGCCCAGGGGGATAACAATGAGCAGTTCTTC. Its translation: CASSLAQGDNNEQFF.

This chain links TRBV4-3 with TRBJ1-2, with 9 nucleotides matching TRBD1. CDR1 is LGHNA and CDR2 is YSLEER in the germline V gene. The CDR3 has 15 residues. The trim removed 2 bases at V and 7 bases at J, leaving 8 bases unmatched. CDR3 loop: CASSQTNRGLSGYTF. Written as DNA, the CDR3 is TGCGCCAGCAGCCAAACTAACAGGGGGCTGAGTGGCTACACCTTC.

This chain connects TRBV18 to TRBJ1-1; no clear D gene. In germline, CDR1 is KGHSH, CDR2 LQKENI. The V and J ends lost 3 bases and 3 bases respectively, with 5 bases between them. The CDR3 runs to 12 residues. The CDR3: CASSPVDTEAFF. CDR3 sequence (DNA): TGTGCCAGCTCACCGGTAGACACTGAAGCTTTCTTT.

The chain uses TRBV7-2 and TRBJ1-6; D might be TRBD1 (6 bases). Germline CDR1 SGHTA, CDR2 FQGNSA. CDR3 length: 16 residues. V lost 4 bases and J 10 bases, leaving 20 bases between the germline ends. This CDR3 is CASSSIAGEIGSPLHF. In nucleotides, the CDR3 is TGTGCCAGCAGCTCGATCGCAGGGGAAATCGGGTCACCCCTCCACTTT.

The chain uses TRBV28 and TRBJ1-1; 7 nucleotides match TRBD1. There are 15 residues in the CDR3. Germline values: CDR1 MDHEN, CDR2 SYDVKM. V gave up 4 bases and J gave up 3 bases; unmatched junction bases: 8. The CDR3 loop reads CASSSPGTVDTEAFF. The CDR3 bases are TGTGCCAGCAGTTCGCCCGGGACAGTGGACACTGAAGCTTTCTTT.